Shown below are 30 T cell receptor beta chains from a single sample sequenced in a study of graft-versus-host responses after intestinal transplantation. No antigen has been assigned to these receptors. Using immunoSEQ multiplex PCR, the repertoire was profiled, and TCRdb retains in-frame clones only, with some absent. The sample records 80,000 to 100,000 clones, roughly 92% being singletons. This sample comprised unstimulated CD4+ T cells sorted from spleen or lymph node cells, obtained before intestinal transplant. The receptors stem from a human donor who received an intestinal transplant.

V and J are TRBV7-8 and TRBJ2-7; 8 nucleotides match TRBD1. V was clipped by 5 bases and J by 6 bases; unmatched bases: 15. CDR1 is SGHVS and CDR2 is FQNEAQ in the germline V gene. This CDR3 has 16 amino acids. The CDR3 DNA follows: TGTGCCAGCAGCCTTCCCGGAATGGCAGGGGGCGTCGAGCAGTACTTC. It codes for CASSLPGMAGGVEQYF.

Details on this clone: Additional DNA sequences in this sample encode the identical CDR3. This chain joins TRBV30 and TRBJ2-5; D possibly corresponds to TRBD1 (6 bases). This CDR3 has 14 residues. CDR1 and CDR2 from the germline V gene are GTSNPN and SVGIG (reference sequence). V was shortened by 1 base and J by 4 bases, with 13 bases between the two germline ends. DNA of the CDR3: TGTGCCTGGAGTGCAGTTCCCAGGGGAGAGACCCAGTACTTC. Residues: CAWSAVPRGETQYF.

The chain links TRBV5-1 to TRBJ2-5; no firm D call. The CDR3 is made up of 14 amino acids. Germline lookup yields CDR1 SGHRS and CDR2 YFSETQ. The V gene lost 4 bases and the J gene lost 1 base, with 11 bases spanning the gap. CDR3 in DNA: TGCGCCAGCAGCCCAGCCCGGGTCCAAGAGACCCAGTACTTC. Encoded protein: CASSPARVQETQYF.

This chain links TRBV27 with TRBJ1-4, with a possible D match to TRBD1 (5 bases). Trimming took 6 bases from V and 0 from J, leaving 8 bases between them. Germline V gives CDR1 MNHEY, CDR2 SMNVEV (reference sequence). The CDR3 runs to 14 residues. The CDR3 DNA reads TGTGCCAGCAGCCGGACATCAACTAATGAAAAACTGTTTTTT. It codes for CASSRTSTNEKLFF.

The J gene is TRBJ2-1, the V gene TRBV18; TRBD1 matches 10 bases. Germline values: CDR1 KGHSH, CDR2 LQKENI. V was pared by 2 bases and J by 8 bases, with 6 bases of the junction left unmatched. The CDR3 runs 15 residues. Here the CDR3 DNA reads TGTGCCAGCTCACCAAGGACAGGGGGATCGTATGAGCAGTTCTTC. It yields the protein CASSPRTGGSYEQFF.

The rearrangement joins TRBV19 to TRBJ1-3, with D tentatively TRBD1 (5 bases). Germline assignment: CDR1 LNHDA and CDR2 SQIVND (reference sequence). Trimming took off 6 bases at V and 4 bases at J, with 13 bases between the two ends. The CDR3 extends over 14 amino acids. In nucleotides, the CDR3 is TGTGCCAGTAGCCCGACAGCAATCGGAAACACCATATATTTT. Its translation: CASSPTAIGNTIYF.

This clone appeared a single time. The V call is TRBV5-1, the J call TRBJ2-7, with 8 nucleotides matching TRBD1. The CDR3 runs 16 residues. The germline gives CDR1 SGHRS, CDR2 YFSETQ. J was trimmed by 0 bases and V by 0 bases; bases with no gene match: 5. CDR3 in amino acids: CASSLAPGQVSYEQYF. In nucleotides, the CDR3 is TGCGCCAGCAGCTTGGCACCGGGACAGGTCTCCTACGAGCAGTACTTC.

V gene TRBV28 combines with J gene TRBJ2-7; D might be TRBD1 (5 bases). Germline values: CDR1 MDHEN, CDR2 SYDVKM. Trimming removed 5 bases from V and 7 bases from J, with 15 bases in between. This CDR3 is 13 amino acids long. CDR3 sequence reads: CASSPGPPGEQYF. The CDR3 DNA reads TGTGCCAGCAGTCCCGGGCCTCCAGGGGAGCAGTACTTC.

The V and J genes are TRBV5-1 and TRBJ2-5; TRBD2 agrees at 8 bases. V was clipped by 0 bases and J by 5 bases; unmatched bases: 12. The germline CDR1 and CDR2 sequences are SGHRS and YFSETQ. CDR3 size: 17 residues. Here the CDR3 reads CASSLGLANDPSETQYF. CDR3 coding DNA: TGCGCCAGCAGCTTGGGACTAGCGAATGACCCTTCCGAGACCCAGTACTTC.

The V gene is TRBV15, the J gene TRBJ2-7; 8 nucleotides line up with TRBD1. V gave up 4 bases and J gave up 7 bases; unmatched junction bases: 9. Germline V gene data show CDR1 as LNHNV and CDR2 as YYDKDF (reference sequence). The CDR3 runs to 14 residues. The CDR3 sequence is CATSTGGARSEQYF. CDR3 sequence (DNA): TGTGCCACCAGCACAGGGGGCGCGAGATCTGAGCAGTACTTC.

The chain employs TRBV19 and TRBJ2-5; a weak D match, TRBD2 (6 bases). Germline CDR1 is LNHDA and CDR2 is SQIVND (reference sequence). Trimming stripped 5 bases from V and 5 bases from J, with 18 bases between. The CDR3 length is 15 residues. The CDR3 DNA follows: TGTGCCAGTAGTCCGACCCGGGGAGGCACCGAGACCCAGTACTTC. Amino acids: CASSPTRGGTETQYF.

The chain has TRBV7-9 and TRBJ1-5, with D maybe TRBD1 (5 bases). The CDR3 runs to 15 residues. The V end was cut by 1 base, the J end by 8 bases, with 15 bases between. The V gene's germline CDR1 is SEHNR and CDR2 FQNEAQ (reference sequence). CDR3 in amino acids: CASSLEDSMGKPQHF. DNA for the CDR3: TGTGCCAGCAGCTTAGAAGACAGTATGGGGAAGCCCCAGCATTTT. The full variable domain, rest sourced from reference TRBV7-9 and TRBJ1-5, is DTGVSQNPRHKITKRGQNVTFRCDPISEHNRLYWYRQTLGQGPEFLTYFQNEAQLEKSRLLSDRFSAERPKGSFSTLEIQRTEQGDSAMYLCASSLEDSMGKPQHFGDGTRLSIL.

The rearrangement uses TRBV29-1 and TRBJ1-2, with D perhaps TRBD1 (6 bases). The V end was cut by 0 bases, the J end by 4 bases, with 9 bases between. The V gene's germline CDR1 is SQVTM and CDR2 ANQGSEA. This CDR3 region has 13 residues. The CDR3 region is CSVEEGASYGYTF. The CDR3 region has the DNA TGCAGCGTTGAAGAGGGGGCTAGCTATGGCTACACCTTC.

To note about this clone: Sequence at one end of the junction differs from germline and may be a read error. The V call is TRBV5-4, the J call TRBJ1-1; weak D call: TRBD1 (5 bases). The CDR3 loop spans 16 amino acids. The V gene's germline CDR1 is SGHNT and CDR2 YYREEE (reference sequence). The CDR3 nucleotides read TGTGCCAGCAGCCCCCCCCCGACAGACGTGAACACTGGAGCTTTCTTT. Encoded protein: CASSPPPTDVNTGAFF.

The rearrangement links TRBV4-2 to TRBJ2-2; D is unclear. The germline CDR1 and CDR2 sequences are LGHNA and YNFKEQ. The CDR3 length is 16 residues. Trimming shortened V by 8 bases and J by 6 bases, and 22 bases separated the two germline ends. Here the CDR3 reads CASGPYVRTRPGELFF. The CDR3 bases are TGTGCCAGCGGGCCCTATGTCCGAACCCGTCCCGGGGAGCTGTTTTTT.

This chain joins TRBV9 and TRBJ2-1; a weak D match, TRBD1 (5 bases). With 1 base removed from V and 5 bases from J, the gap between germline ends came to 16 bases. Germline V gene lookup returns CDR1 SGDLS and CDR2 YYNGEE. The CDR3 contains 16 residues. CDR3 loop: CASSVTARALNNEQFF. CDR3 sequence (DNA): TGTGCCAGCAGCGTAACGGCCAGGGCACTTAACAATGAGCAGTTCTTC.

The chain combines TRBV2 with TRBJ1-2; D is ambiguous. Trimming removed 6 bases at V and 2 bases at J, with 13 bases between. CDR3 length: 14 residues. Germline loops: CDR1 SNHLY, CDR2 FYNNEI. The CDR3 region has the DNA TGTGCCAGCAGGGAGCGGACGGAGAACTATGGCTACACCTTC. Amino acid sequence: CASRERTENYGYTF. Combining the CDR3 with reference TRBV2 and TRBJ1-2 gives the whole variable domain EPEVTQTPSHQVTQMGQEVILRCVPISNHLYFYWYRQILGQKVEFLVSFYNNEISEKSEIFDDQFSVERPDGSNFTLKIRSTKLEDSAMYFCASRERTENYGYTFGSGTRLTVV.

The chain carries TRBV6-1 and TRBJ2-7; TRBD2 aligns across 8 bases. The CDR3 sequence is 13 residues long. Germline loops: CDR1 MNHNS, CDR2 SASEGT. Trimming at V came to 6 bases and at J to 4 bases, leaving 5 bases not matched to a gene. The CDR3 sequence is CASRTSVLYEQYF. The DNA for the CDR3 is TGTGCCAGCAGGACTAGCGTTTTATACGAGCAGTACTTC.

The chain recombines TRBV10-3 with TRBJ2-1; TRBD2 aligns across 10 bases. J lost 8 bases, V lost 9 bases, and 10 bases had no gene match. The germline V gene encodes CDR1 ENHRY and CDR2 SYGVKD. CDR3 size: 14 residues. In DNA form, the CDR3 reads TGTGCCATTGAAGCGGGAGGGCCTAGATATGAGCAGTTCTTC. It codes for CAIEAGGPRYEQFF.

The chain is built from TRBV12-5 and TRBJ2-1, with D perhaps matching TRBD2 (5 bases). The CDR3 is 15 residues long. The germline V and J ends were trimmed by 5 bases and 5 bases, with 16 bases remaining between them. CDR1 LGHNT and CDR2 FRNRAP come from the germline V gene. CDR3 coding DNA: TGTGCTAGTGGTCTCGGGGATACCTGGGACAATGAGCAGTTCTTC. Translated, it gives CASGLGDTWDNEQFF. The complete variable domain, with remaining parts taken from reference TRBV12-5 and TRBJ2-1, reads DARVTQTPRHKVTEMGQEVTMRCQPILGHNTVFWYRQTMMQGLELLAYFRNRAPLDDSGMPKDRFSAEMPDATLATLKIQPSEPRDSAVYFCASGLGDTWDNEQFFGPGTRLTVL.

The chain recombines TRBV2 with TRBJ2-7; 8 nucleotides line up with TRBD2. Germline CDR1 SNHLY, CDR2 FYNNEI. The CDR3 loop spans 14 amino acids. With 3 bases clipped from V and 4 bases from J, the junction kept 5 bases outside the gene matches. As DNA, the CDR3 is TGTGCCAGCAGTGATCTAGCGGGCCAATACGAGCAGTACTTC. Translating gives CASSDLAGQYEQYF.

As for this clone: The germline gene is not matched at one end of the junction; a read error may be the cause. This chain links TRBV18 with TRBJ2-4; TRBD1 matches at 7 bases. The CDR3 has 14 residues. Germline V gene lookup returns CDR1 KGHSH and CDR2 LQKENI. The CDR3 coding sequence is TGTGCCAGCTCAACCGGGACAGCCAAAGACATTCAGTACTTC. This codes for CASSTGTAKDIQYF.

This sequence joins TRBV15 and TRBJ2-2; a weak D match, TRBD1 (5 bases). The CDR3 has 12 amino acids. Germline V gene sequence: CDR1 LNHNV, CDR2 YYDKDF (reference sequence). Trimming removed 3 bases from V and 9 bases from J, with 8 bases in between. The CDR3 region has the DNA TGTGCCACCAGCAGCAGGGCTTGGGAGCTGTTTTTT. This gives the protein CATSSRAWELFF.

The count of this clone is one. The chain employs TRBV5-4 and TRBJ2-7; 9 positions agree with TRBD1. Trimming at V came to 3 bases and at J to 4 bases, leaving 5 bases not matched to a gene. The CDR3 covers 14 residues. The germline V gene encodes CDR1 SGHNT and CDR2 YYREEE (reference sequence). The DNA of the CDR3 is TGTGCCAGCAGCTACCCGGGACAGGGTTACGAGCAGTACTTC. Translation: CASSYPGQGYEQYF.

This chain connects TRBV27 to TRBJ1-5; D unresolved. The V and J ends lost 2 bases and 3 bases respectively, with 5 bases between them. Germline V gene data show CDR1 as MNHEY and CDR2 as SMNVEV (reference sequence). CDR3 size: 13 residues. The CDR3 nucleotides read TGTGCCAGCAGTTTAACAGCCAATCAGCCCCAGCATTTT. It encodes CASSLTANQPQHF.

The DNA of the CDR3 is TGCGCCAGCAGCCCATCGCGACAGGGGGTTGAAGCTTTCTTT. This translates into CASSPSRQGVEAFF. The rearrangement links TRBV5-1 to TRBJ1-1, with 9 bases fitting TRBD1. The CDR3 is 14 residues long. Trimming cost V 4 bases and J 7 bases; bases outside gene matches: 8. The germline V gene encodes CDR1 SGHRS and CDR2 YFSETQ. Complete variable domain (other parts from reference TRBV5-1 and TRBJ1-1): KAGVTQTPRYLIKTRGQQVTLSCSPISGHRSVSWYQQTPGQGLQFLFEYFSETQRNKGNFPGRFSGRQFSNSRSEMNVSTLELGDSALYLCASSPSRQGVEAFFGQGTRLTVV.

This sequence joins TRBV6-5 and TRBJ2-3, with 8 bases identical to TRBD2. Germline CDR1 and CDR2: MNHEY and SVGAGI. Trimming at V came to 5 bases and at J to 9 bases, leaving 7 bases not matched to a gene. The CDR3 covers 13 residues. The CDR3 loop is CASSPAGVWTQYF. In DNA form, the CDR3 reads TGTGCCAGCAGTCCAGCGGGAGTATGGACGCAGTATTTT.

The chain carries TRBV5-1 and TRBJ2-7; the match to TRBD1 covers 10 bases. Looked up from germline, CDR1 is SGHRS and CDR2 is YFSETQ. The CDR3 runs 18 residues. Trimming at V came to 3 bases and at J to 2 bases, leaving 14 bases not matched to a gene. The CDR3 here is CASSWGTSGQGGPYEQYF. The CDR3 DNA sequence: TGCGCCAGCAGCTGGGGGACCTCCGGACAGGGGGGGCCCTACGAGCAGTACTTC.

The chain has TRBV5-1 and TRBJ2-7, with D perhaps matching TRBD2 (6 bases). V was pared by 4 bases and J by 5 bases, with 16 bases between. The CDR3 covers 14 residues. Germline-derived CDR1 and CDR2 are SGHRS and YFSETQ. The CDR3 region is CASSQDYSQHEQYF. The CDR3 DNA reads as TGCGCCAGCAGCCAGGACTATTCTCAACACGAGCAGTACTTC.

This chain connects TRBV6-6 to TRBJ1-5; the D is unclear. From germline, CDR1 is MNHNY and CDR2 SVGAGI (reference sequence). Trimming took off 5 bases at V and 0 bases at J, with 11 bases between the two ends. The CDR3 is made up of 15 amino acids. The CDR3 sequence is CASSPLADSNQPQHF. CDR3 DNA sequence: TGTGCCAGCAGTCCCCTTGCGGATAGCAATCAGCCCCAGCATTTT.